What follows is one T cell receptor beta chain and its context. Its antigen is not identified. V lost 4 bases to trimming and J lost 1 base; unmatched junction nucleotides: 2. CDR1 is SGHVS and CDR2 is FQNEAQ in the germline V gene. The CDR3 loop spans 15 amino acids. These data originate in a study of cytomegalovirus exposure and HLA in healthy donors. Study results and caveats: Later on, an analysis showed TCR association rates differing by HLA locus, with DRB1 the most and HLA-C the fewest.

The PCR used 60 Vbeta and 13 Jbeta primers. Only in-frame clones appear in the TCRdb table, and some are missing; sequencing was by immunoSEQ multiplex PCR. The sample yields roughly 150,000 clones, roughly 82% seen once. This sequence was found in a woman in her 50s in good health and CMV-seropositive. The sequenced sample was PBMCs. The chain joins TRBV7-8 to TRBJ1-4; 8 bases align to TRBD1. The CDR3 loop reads CASSYDRGTNEKLFF. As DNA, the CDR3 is TGTGCCAGCAGCTACGACAGGGGAACTAATGAAAAACTGTTTTTT. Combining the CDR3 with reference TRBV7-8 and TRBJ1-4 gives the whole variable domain GAGVSQSPRYKVAKRGQDVALRCDPISGHVSLFWYQQALGQGPEFLTYFQNEAQLDKSGLPSDRFFAERPEGSVSTLKIQRTQQEDSAVYLCASSYDRGTNEKLFFGSGTQLSVL.